This passage covers 28 T cell receptor beta chains from one sample sequenced in a study of blood T cell repertoires in COVID-19. Data came from immunoSEQ multiplex PCR; TCRdb stores just in-frame clones and leaves some out. The sample lists over 450,000 clones, 89% occurring once. Source material: peripheral blood. Receptor source: a young man with COVID-19, enrolled during active disease.

This clone was observed a few times. The gene calls are TRBV7-9 and TRBJ1-6; maybe TRBD1 (6 bases). This CDR3 is 14 amino acids long. Trimming removed 4 bases from V and 8 bases from J, with 12 bases in between. Looked up from germline, CDR1 is SEHNR and CDR2 is FQNEAQ (reference sequence). The CDR3 protein is CASSSRQAHSPLHF. CDR3 nucleotides: TGTGCCAGCAGCTCGCGACAGGCTCATTCACCCCTCCACTTT.

In DNA form, the CDR3 reads TGCGCCAGCAGTGATCGGGGGGGACCCTTGGTCACAGATACGCAGTATTTT. The encoded protein is CASSDRGGPLVTDTQYF. This sequence joins TRBV10-1 and TRBJ2-3, with 8 bases aligning to TRBD2. V lost 3 bases and J lost 2; bases outside the gene matches: 10. This CDR3 contains 17 residues. The germline CDR1 and CDR2 sequences are WNHNN and SYGVQD (reference sequence).

The chain links TRBV24-1 to TRBJ2-1; 8 bases line up with TRBD2. The V segment lost 6 bases and the J segment 9 bases; nucleotides outside the gene matches: 9. The CDR3 sequence is 14 residues long. Looked up from germline, CDR1 is KGHDR and CDR2 is SFDVKD. The CDR3: CATSNERELGEQFF. CDR3 nucleotide sequence: TGTGCCACCAGTAATGAGCGGGAGTTAGGTGAGCAGTTCTTC.

The CDR3 DNA sequence: TGTGCCAGCAGCGTGGGACAGTTGGGTCAGCCCCAGCATTTT. This translates into CASSVGQLGQPQHF. The rearrangement links TRBV5-6 to TRBJ1-5; 7 bases match TRBD1. CDR1 is SGHDT, CDR2 YYEEEE, per germline. Trimming at V came to 4 bases and at J to 6 bases, leaving 7 bases not matched to a gene. There are 14 residues in the CDR3.

The chain links TRBV12-3 or TRBV12-4 to TRBJ1-5; D is ambiguous. This CDR3 region has 12 residues. Trimming took 10 bases from V and 4 from J, leaving 11 bases between them. CDR3 sequence reads: CATRSGNQPQHF. The DNA of the CDR3 is TGTGCCACCCGGTCGGGTAATCAGCCCCAGCATTTT.

The chain couples TRBV2 to TRBJ2-7; perhaps TRBD2 as D (6 bases). Per germline, CDR1 SNHLY and CDR2 FYNNEI. Trimming stripped 7 bases from V and 0 bases from J, with 16 bases between. The CDR3 is 15 amino acids. CDR3 sequence reads: CASNDFGGSSYEQYF. Written as DNA, the CDR3 is TGTGCCAGCAATGACTTTGGGGGGAGCTCCTACGAGCAGTACTTC.

The chain has TRBV12-3 or TRBV12-4 and TRBJ1-1, with D perhaps TRBD1 (6 bases). Trimming shortened V by 4 bases and J by 7 bases, and 13 bases separated the two germline ends. The CDR3 covers 13 residues. The CDR3: CASSSTGLGEAFF. DNA of the CDR3: TGTGCCAGCAGTTCAACAGGGTTAGGTGAAGCTTTCTTT.

The V gene is TRBV3-1 (or the pseudogene TRBV3-2), the J gene TRBJ2-5; 7 bases align to TRBD1. Germline V lookup: CDR1 LGHDT, CDR2 YNNKEL (reference sequence). V was clipped by 5 bases and J by 6 bases; unmatched bases: 3. The length of the CDR3 is 12 residues. The CDR3 spells CASSGDSQTQYF. The CDR3 DNA sequence: TGTGCCAGCAGCGGGGACAGCCAGACCCAGTACTTC.

V is TRBV4-1 and J is TRBJ2-5; weak D call: TRBD2 (7 bases). The CDR3 is made up of 15 amino acids. Germline lookup yields CDR1 MGHRA and CDR2 YSYEKL. The V gene lost 3 bases and the J gene lost 5 bases, with 16 bases spanning the gap. DNA of the CDR3: TGCGCCAGCAGCCAGGGGGGGGCCCGCTGGGAGACCCAGTACTTC. Its protein product is CASSQGGARWETQYF.

The chain joins TRBV7-9 to TRBJ2-2; D not resolved. The V end was cut by 5 bases, the J end by 1 base, with 20 bases between. The CDR3 has 18 amino acids. Germline V gene sequence: CDR1 SEHNR, CDR2 FQNEAQ (reference sequence). The CDR3 region is CASSPRVDGGVNTGELFF. DNA for the CDR3: TGTGCCAGCAGCCCGCGCGTCGATGGCGGAGTGAACACCGGGGAGCTGTTTTTT.

This clone was seen a single time. The V gene is TRBV6-5, the J gene TRBJ2-7; TRBD1 matches 8 bases. With 7 bases clipped from V and 0 bases from J, the junction kept 5 bases outside the gene matches. This CDR3 spans 14 amino acids. Germline CDR1 and CDR2: MNHEY and SVGAGI. The CDR3 nucleotides read TGTGCCAGCAAAGGACAGGGTAGCTCCTACGAGCAGTACTTC. Translation gives CASKGQGSSYEQYF.

J is TRBJ2-5 and V is TRBV3-1 (or the pseudogene TRBV3-2); 10 bases map to TRBD2. Germline-derived CDR1 and CDR2 are LGHDT and YNNKEL (reference sequence). J gave up 4 bases and V 2 bases, and 1 base lay outside the gene matches. This CDR3 is 14 amino acids long. The CDR3 protein is CASSQLAGGETQYF. The CDR3 DNA reads as TGTGCCAGCAGCCAATTAGCGGGAGGAGAGACCCAGTACTTC.

The chain recombines TRBV9 with TRBJ1-3, with D perhaps TRBD1 (6 bases). Germline V gene lookup returns CDR1 SGDLS and CDR2 YYNGEE. CDR3 length: 16 residues. Trimming removed 0 bases from V and 0 bases from J, with 10 bases in between. DNA of the CDR3: TGTGCCAGCAGCGTAGCAGGACAGAGCTCTGGAAACACCATATATTTT. Its protein is CASSVAGQSSGNTIYF. The variable domain in full, with the rest retrieved from reference TRBV9 and TRBJ1-3, is DSGVTQTPKHLITATGQRVTLRCSPRSGDLSVYWYQQSLDQGLQFLIQYYNGEERAKGNILERFSAQQFPDLHSELNLSSLELGDSALYFCASSVAGQSSGNTIYFGEGSWLTVV.

V is TRBV3-1 (or the pseudogene TRBV3-2) and J is TRBJ2-3, with 15 nucleotides matching TRBD2. Germline CDR1 LGHDT, CDR2 YNNKEL (reference sequence). The J segment lost 1 base and the V segment lost 5 bases, leaving 13 bases of the junction unmatched. The CDR3 runs to 20 residues. The CDR3 region has the DNA TGTGCCAGCAGCTTTCGCCGTGGACTAGCGGGGGGGTACCGCACAGATACGCAGTATTTT. It is translated as CASSFRRGLAGGYRTDTQYF.

The CDR3 DNA reads as TGTGCCACCAGCAGACACATAGGGGGCACAGATACGCAGTATTTT. Its protein is CATSRHIGGTDTQYF. This rearrangement joins TRBV15 to TRBJ2-3; the D gene is possibly TRBD1 (5 bases). V was trimmed by 2 bases and J by 1 base, leaving 10 bases between them. Germline loops: CDR1 LNHNV, CDR2 YYDKDF (reference sequence). This CDR3 has 15 amino acids.

Concerning this clone: The sample has other DNA sequences that encode this CDR3 too. The chain has TRBV6-5 and TRBJ2-1, with D possibly TRBD2 on 5 matching bases. The V gene lost 4 bases and the J gene lost 3 bases, with 7 bases spanning the gap. This CDR3 is 13 amino acids long. Germline V gene sequence: CDR1 MNHEY, CDR2 SVGAGI. The CDR3 loop reads CASSSRGYNEQFF. The CDR3 DNA reads TGTGCCAGCAGTTCCCGGGGCTACAATGAGCAGTTCTTC.

For this clone: The sample holds other DNA sequences that translate to the same CDR3. The V call is TRBV27, the J call TRBJ1-5; a weak D match, TRBD1 (6 bases). Germline-derived CDR1 and CDR2 are MNHEY and SMNVEV (reference sequence). This CDR3 has 13 amino acids. V was cut by 3 bases and J by 4 bases, with 7 bases left in between. DNA of the CDR3: TGTGCCAGCAGTTTGAGGGGGAATCAGCCCCAGCATTTT. It is translated as CASSLRGNQPQHF.

The chain has TRBV30 and TRBJ2-4; D not certain. The CDR3 spans 14 residues. Germline V gene lookup returns CDR1 GTSNPN and CDR2 SVGIG (reference sequence). V dropped 2 bases and J dropped 2 bases, with 10 bases sitting between them. The CDR3 reads CAWSYLNTKNIQYF. The DNA of the CDR3 is TGTGCCTGGAGTTACTTAAATACCAAAAACATTCAGTACTTC.

The J gene is TRBJ2-7, the V gene TRBV19; D is possibly TRBD1 (6 bases). CDR3 length: 14 residues. Germline CDR1 LNHDA, CDR2 SQIVND (reference sequence). V was cut by 6 bases and J by 2 bases, with 14 bases left in between. The CDR3 sequence: CASSADSKTYEQYF. For the CDR3, the DNA is TGTGCCAGTAGCGCGGACAGCAAAACCTACGAGCAGTACTTC.

CDR3 region: CASSRQGNTEAFF. The CDR3 coding sequence is TGTGCCAGCAGCCGACAGGGAAACACTGAAGCTTTCTTT. The chain joins TRBV14 to TRBJ1-1; TRBD1 matches at 7 bases. V lost 4 bases and J lost 2; bases outside the gene matches: 1. CDR3 size: 13 residues. The germline gives CDR1 SGHDN, CDR2 FVKESK. The full variable domain, with the rest looked up from reference TRBV14 and TRBJ1-1, is EAGVTQFPSHSVIEKGQTVTLRCDPISGHDNLYWYRRVMGKEIKFLLHFVKESKQDESGMPNNRFLAERTGGTYSTLKVQPAELEDSGVYFCASSRQGNTEAFFGQGTRLTVV.

This clone came up once. The genes are TRBV4-1 and TRBJ2-7; 13 bases map to TRBD2. The CDR3 runs to 15 residues. The V and J ends lost 5 bases and 8 bases, in that order; junction bases with no gene match: 9. Germline V gene sequence: CDR1 MGHRA, CDR2 YSYEKL. Written as DNA, the CDR3 is TGCGCCAGCAGCTCACTAGCGGGAGGGTATAAGAAGCAGTACTTC. This sequence encodes CASSSLAGGYKKQYF.

This clone has just a few counts. The chain combines TRBV29-1 with TRBJ1-2, with a tentative D call TRBD1 (5 bases). Trimming removed 7 bases at V and 6 bases at J, with 12 bases between. The CDR3 is 11 amino acids. The germline V gene encodes CDR1 SQVTM and CDR2 ANQGSEA. CDR3 region: CSGGRGNGYTF. CDR3 nucleotide sequence: TGCAGCGGGGGCCGGGGGAATGGCTACACCTTC.

The gene calls are TRBV4-2 and TRBJ2-6; D call uncertain. The length of the CDR3 is 17 residues. V was trimmed by 1 base and J by 7 bases, leaving 17 bases between them. Germline CDR1 and CDR2: LGHNA and YNFKEQ. DNA of the CDR3: TGTGCCAGCAGCCAAGTCAGGCACATCGCCCGAGCCAACGTCCTGACTTTC. Its translation: CASSQVRHIARANVLTF.

The CDR3 region has the DNA TGTGCCACCAGTGATACAGGGTTTAGGGGGCGAAGCACAGATACGCAGTATTTT. It specifies CATSDTGFRGRSTDTQYF. J is TRBJ2-3 and V is TRBV24-1, with TRBD1 matching over 7 bases. The CDR3 loop spans 18 amino acids. The germline V gene encodes CDR1 KGHDR and CDR2 SFDVKD. V lost 3 bases and J lost 0; bases outside the gene matches: 11.

This clone was seen only a few times. V gene TRBV7-9 combines with J gene TRBJ2-7; D perhaps matches TRBD1 (5 bases). The CDR3 extends over 15 amino acids. Trimming removed 0 bases at V and 5 bases at J, with 14 bases between. CDR1 is SEHNR, CDR2 FQNEAQ, per germline (reference sequence). The CDR3 loop is CASSLAQGVIHEQYF. The CDR3 nucleotides read TGTGCCAGCAGCTTAGCCCAGGGTGTGATCCACGAGCAGTACTTC.

The chain links TRBV13 to TRBJ2-3, with TRBD2 matching 12 bases. The V gene end was trimmed by 2 bases and the J gene end by 3 bases; junction bases not matched to a gene: 0. The CDR3 loop spans 15 amino acids. Germline CDR1 is PRHDT and CDR2 is FYEKMQ (reference sequence). The CDR3 DNA follows: TGTGCCAGCAGCTTACTAGCGGGGGGGACAGATACGCAGTATTTT. This sequence encodes CASSLLAGGTDTQYF.

This clone was detected a few times. Other DNA sequences in the same sample also yield this CDR3. This chain links TRBV19 with TRBJ1-6, with D uncertain. CDR3 length equals 12 residues. V lost 3 bases and J 6 bases, leaving 3 bases between the germline ends. Germline lookup yields CDR1 LNHDA and CDR2 SQIVND (reference sequence). The CDR3 loop is CASSIGNSPLHF. DNA of the CDR3: TGTGCCAGTAGTATCGGTAATTCACCCCTCCACTTT.

The chain joins TRBV9 to TRBJ1-3; TRBD1 matches at 7 bases. The CDR3 consists of 15 residues. Trimming cost V 1 base and J 0 bases; bases outside gene matches: 1. The germline V gene has CDR1 SGDLS and CDR2 YYNGEE. The CDR3 bases are TGTGCCAGCAGCGTAACAGGGGCCTCTGGAAACACCATATATTTT. Its translation: CASSVTGASGNTIYF.